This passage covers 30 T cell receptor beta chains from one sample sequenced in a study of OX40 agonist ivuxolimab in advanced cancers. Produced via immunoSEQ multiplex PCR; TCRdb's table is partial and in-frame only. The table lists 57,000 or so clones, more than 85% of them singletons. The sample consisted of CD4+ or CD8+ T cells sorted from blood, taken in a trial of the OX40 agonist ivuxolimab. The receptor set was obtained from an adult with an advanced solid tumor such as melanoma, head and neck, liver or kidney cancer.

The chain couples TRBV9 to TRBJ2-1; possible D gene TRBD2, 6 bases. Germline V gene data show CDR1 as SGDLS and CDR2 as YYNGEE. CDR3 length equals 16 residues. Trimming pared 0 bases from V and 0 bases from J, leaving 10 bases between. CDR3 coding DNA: TGTGCCAGCAGCGTAGACCTAGCGACCTCCTACAATGAGCAGTTCTTC. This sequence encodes CASSVDLATSYNEQFF.

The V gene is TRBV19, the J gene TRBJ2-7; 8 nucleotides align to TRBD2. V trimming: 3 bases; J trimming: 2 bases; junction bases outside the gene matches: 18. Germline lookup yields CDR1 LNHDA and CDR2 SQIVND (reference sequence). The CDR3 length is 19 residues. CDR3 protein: CASSMLRLAGQTETYEQYF. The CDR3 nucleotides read TGTGCCAGTAGTATGCTGCGGCTAGCGGGTCAGACCGAGACCTACGAGCAGTACTTC.

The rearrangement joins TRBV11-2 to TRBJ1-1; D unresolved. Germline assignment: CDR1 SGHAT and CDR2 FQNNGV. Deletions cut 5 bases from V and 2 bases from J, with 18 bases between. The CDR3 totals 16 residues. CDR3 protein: CASSIPVKSRNTEAFF. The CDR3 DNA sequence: TGTGCCAGCAGCATCCCGGTGAAGTCTCGAAACACTGAAGCTTTCTTT.

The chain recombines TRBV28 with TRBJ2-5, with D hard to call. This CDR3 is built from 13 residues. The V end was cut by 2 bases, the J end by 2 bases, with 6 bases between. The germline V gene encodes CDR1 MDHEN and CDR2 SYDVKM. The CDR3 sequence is CASSLPYQETQYF. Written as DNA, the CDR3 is TGTGCCAGCAGTTTACCCTATCAAGAGACCCAGTACTTC.

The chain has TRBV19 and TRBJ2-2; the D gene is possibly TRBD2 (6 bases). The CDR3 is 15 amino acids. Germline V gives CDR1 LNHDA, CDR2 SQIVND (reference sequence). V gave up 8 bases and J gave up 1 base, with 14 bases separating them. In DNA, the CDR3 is TGTGCCAGTTCTGTAGTCGGGGGGAACACCGGGGAGCTGTTTTTT. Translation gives CASSVVGGNTGELFF.

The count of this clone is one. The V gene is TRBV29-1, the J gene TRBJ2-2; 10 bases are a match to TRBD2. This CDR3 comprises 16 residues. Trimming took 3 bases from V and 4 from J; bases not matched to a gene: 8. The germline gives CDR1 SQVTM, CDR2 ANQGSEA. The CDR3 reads CSVDASGRHGTGELFF. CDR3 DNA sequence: TGCAGCGTTGACGCTAGCGGGAGACACGGCACCGGGGAGCTGTTTTTT.

The CDR3 reads CASRPGTGVYEQYF. The CDR3 DNA is TGTGCCAGCCGCCCGGGGACAGGGGTCTACGAGCAGTACTTC. This sequence joins TRBV28 and TRBJ2-7; TRBD1 matches 10 bases. CDR3 length: 14 residues. The junction had 7 bases not matched to a gene; V was cut back by 8 bases and J by 3 bases. Germline V gives CDR1 MDHEN, CDR2 SYDVKM.

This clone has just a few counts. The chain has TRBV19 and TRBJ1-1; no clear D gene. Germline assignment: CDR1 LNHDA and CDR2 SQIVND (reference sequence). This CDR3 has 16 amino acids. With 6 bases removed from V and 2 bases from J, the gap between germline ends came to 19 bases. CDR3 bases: TGTGCCAGTAGAACTAATTGGGGAGCCAGAAACACTGAAGCTTTCTTT. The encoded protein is CASRTNWGARNTEAFF.

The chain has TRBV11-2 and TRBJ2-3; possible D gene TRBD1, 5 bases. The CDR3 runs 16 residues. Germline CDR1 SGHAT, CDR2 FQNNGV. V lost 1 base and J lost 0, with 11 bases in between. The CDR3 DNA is TGTGCCAGCAGCTTAGTGGCAGGGTCTAGCACAGATACGCAGTATTTT. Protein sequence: CASSLVAGSSTDTQYF. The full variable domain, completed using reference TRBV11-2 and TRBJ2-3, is EAGVAQSPRYKIIEKRQSVAFWCNPISGHATLYWYQQILGQGPKLLIQFQNNGVVDDSQLPKDRFSAERLKGVDSTLKIQPAKLEDSAVYLCASSLVAGSSTDTQYFGPGTRLTVL.

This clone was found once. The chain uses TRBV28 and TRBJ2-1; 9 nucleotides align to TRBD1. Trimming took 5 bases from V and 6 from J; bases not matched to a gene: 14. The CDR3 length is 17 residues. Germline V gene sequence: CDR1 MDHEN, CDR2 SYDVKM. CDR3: CASSLLSSGTGSNEQFF. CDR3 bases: TGTGCCAGCAGTCTTTTGTCCTCCGGGACAGGGTCCAATGAGCAGTTCTTC.

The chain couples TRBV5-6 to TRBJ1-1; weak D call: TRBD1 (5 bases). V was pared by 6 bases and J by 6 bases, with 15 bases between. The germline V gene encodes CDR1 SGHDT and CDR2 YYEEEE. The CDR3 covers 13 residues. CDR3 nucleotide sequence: TGTGCCAGCAACAATATAGGGGAACCTGAAGCTTTCTTT. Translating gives CASNNIGEPEAFF.

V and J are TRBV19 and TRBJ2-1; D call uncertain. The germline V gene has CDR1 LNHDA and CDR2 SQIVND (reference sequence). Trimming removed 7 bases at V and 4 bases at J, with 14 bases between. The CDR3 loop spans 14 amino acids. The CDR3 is CASTPSAAYNEQFF. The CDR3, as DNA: TGTGCCAGTACTCCATCAGCTGCGTACAATGAGCAGTTCTTC.

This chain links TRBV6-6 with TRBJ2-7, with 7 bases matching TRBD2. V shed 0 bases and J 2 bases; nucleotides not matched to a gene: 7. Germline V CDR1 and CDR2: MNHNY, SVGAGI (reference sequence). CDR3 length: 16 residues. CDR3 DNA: TGTGCCAGCAGTTACTCATCTAGCGGAAATACCTACGAGCAGTACTTC. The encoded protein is CASSYSSSGNTYEQYF.

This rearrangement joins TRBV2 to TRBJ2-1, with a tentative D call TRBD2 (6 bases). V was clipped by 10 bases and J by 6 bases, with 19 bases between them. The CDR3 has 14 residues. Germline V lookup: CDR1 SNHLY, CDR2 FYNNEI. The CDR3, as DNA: TGTGCCATCCTTATTTCCGGGACTTTCAATGAGCAGTTCTTC. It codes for CAILISGTFNEQFF. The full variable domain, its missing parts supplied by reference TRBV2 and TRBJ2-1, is EPEVTQTPSHQVTQMGQEVILRCVPISNHLYFYWYRQILGQKVEFLVSFYNNEISEKSEIFDDQFSVERPDGSNFTLKIRSTKLEDSAMYFCAILISGTFNEQFFGPGTRLTVL.

The CDR3 bases are TGTGCCAGCAGTTACTCGGAGGGTTATGGCTACACCTTC. This encodes CASSYSEGYGYTF. This rearrangement joins TRBV6-5 to TRBJ1-2; D uncertain. The CDR3 sequence is 13 residues long. Trimming pared 0 bases from V and 5 bases from J, leaving 7 bases between. Per the germline V gene, CDR1 is MNHEY and CDR2 is SVGAGI.

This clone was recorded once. CDR3 sequence: CASSLDRGLGYTF. Written as DNA, the CDR3 is TGTGCCAGCAGCCTCGACAGGGGTCTCGGCTACACCTTC. V and J are TRBV6-5 and TRBJ1-2; 8 bases align to TRBD1. This CDR3 has 13 residues. Germline V gene data show CDR1 as MNHEY and CDR2 as SVGAGI. V trimming: 6 bases; J trimming: 8 bases; junction bases outside the gene matches: 8.

CDR3 nucleotide sequence: TGTGCCAGCAGCCCCAGCCTAGCGGGAGATGGTGGGAATGAGCAGTTCTTC. Translating it yields CASSPSLAGDGGNEQFF. The chain has TRBV7-9 and TRBJ2-1, with 10 bases identical to TRBD2. V lost 5 bases and J lost 7; bases outside the gene matches: 14. Germline V lookup: CDR1 SEHNR, CDR2 FQNEAQ (reference sequence). This CDR3 region has 17 residues.

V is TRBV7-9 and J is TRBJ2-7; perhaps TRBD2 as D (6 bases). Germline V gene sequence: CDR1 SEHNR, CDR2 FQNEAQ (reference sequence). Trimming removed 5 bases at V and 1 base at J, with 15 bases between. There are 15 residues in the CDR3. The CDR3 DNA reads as TGTGCCAGCAGCCCGCCCAGCGGGCGGTCCTACGAGCAGTACTTC. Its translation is CASSPPSGRSYEQYF.

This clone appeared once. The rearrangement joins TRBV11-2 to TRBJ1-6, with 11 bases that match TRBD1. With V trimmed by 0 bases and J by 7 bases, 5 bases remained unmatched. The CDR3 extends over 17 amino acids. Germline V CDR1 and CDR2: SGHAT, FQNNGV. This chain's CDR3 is CASSLDPGQGANSPLHF. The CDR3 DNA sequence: TGTGCCAGCAGCTTAGATCCCGGACAGGGGGCCAATTCACCCCTCCACTTT. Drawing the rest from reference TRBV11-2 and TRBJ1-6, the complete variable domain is EAGVAQSPRYKIIEKRQSVAFWCNPISGHATLYWYQQILGQGPKLLIQFQNNGVVDDSQLPKDRFSAERLKGVDSTLKIQPAKLEDSAVYLCASSLDPGQGANSPLHFGNGTRLTVT.

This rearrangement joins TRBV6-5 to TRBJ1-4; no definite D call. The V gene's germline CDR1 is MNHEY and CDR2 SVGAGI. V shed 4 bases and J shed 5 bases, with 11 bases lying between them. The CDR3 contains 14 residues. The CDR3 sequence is CASSSDWANEKLFF. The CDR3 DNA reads TGTGCCAGCAGTTCGGACTGGGCGAATGAAAAACTGTTTTTT.

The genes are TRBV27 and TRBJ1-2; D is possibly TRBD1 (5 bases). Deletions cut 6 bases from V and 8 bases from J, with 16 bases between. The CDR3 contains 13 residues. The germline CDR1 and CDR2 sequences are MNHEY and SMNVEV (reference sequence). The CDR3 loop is CASSLEWGYGYTF. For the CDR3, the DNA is TGTGCCAGCAGCCTTGAGTGGGGCTACGGCTACACCTTC.

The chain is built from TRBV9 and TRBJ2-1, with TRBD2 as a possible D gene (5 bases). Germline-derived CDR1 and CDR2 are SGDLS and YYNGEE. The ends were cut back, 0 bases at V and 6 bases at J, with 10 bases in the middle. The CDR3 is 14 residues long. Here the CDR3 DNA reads TGTGCCAGCAGCGTAGCCCCGGGGTCCAATGAGCAGTTCTTC. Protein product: CASSVAPGSNEQFF.

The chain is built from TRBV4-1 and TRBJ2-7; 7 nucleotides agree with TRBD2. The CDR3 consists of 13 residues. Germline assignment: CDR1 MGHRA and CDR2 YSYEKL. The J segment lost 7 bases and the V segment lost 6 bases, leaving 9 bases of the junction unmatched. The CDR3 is CASSQGGEWEQYF. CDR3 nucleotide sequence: TGCGCCAGCAGTCAGGGAGGGGAGTGGGAGCAGTACTTC.

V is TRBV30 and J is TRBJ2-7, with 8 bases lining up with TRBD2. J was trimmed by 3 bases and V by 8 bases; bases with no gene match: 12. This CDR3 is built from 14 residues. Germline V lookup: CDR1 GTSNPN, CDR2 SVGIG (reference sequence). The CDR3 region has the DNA TGTGCCCACACTAGCGGATCGGGCGTCTACGAGCAGTACTTC. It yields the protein CAHTSGSGVYEQYF.

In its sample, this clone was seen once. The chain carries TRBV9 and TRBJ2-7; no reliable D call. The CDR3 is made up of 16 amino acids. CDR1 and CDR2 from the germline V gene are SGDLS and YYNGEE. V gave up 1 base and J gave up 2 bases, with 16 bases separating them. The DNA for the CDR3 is TGTGCCAGCAGCGTATCTGGAACTGCCTCCGCCTACGAGCAGTACTTC. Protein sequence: CASSVSGTASAYEQYF.

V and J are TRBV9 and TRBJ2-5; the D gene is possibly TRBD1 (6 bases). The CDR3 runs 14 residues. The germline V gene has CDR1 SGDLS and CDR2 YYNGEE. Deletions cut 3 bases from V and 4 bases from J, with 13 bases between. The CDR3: CASSAYGGRETQYF. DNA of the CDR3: TGTGCCAGCAGCGCCTATGGGGGCAGAGAGACCCAGTACTTC.

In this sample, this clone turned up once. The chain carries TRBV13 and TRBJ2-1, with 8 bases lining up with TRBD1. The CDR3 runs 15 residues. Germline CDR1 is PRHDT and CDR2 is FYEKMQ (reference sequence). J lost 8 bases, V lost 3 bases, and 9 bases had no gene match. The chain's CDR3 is CASSFSGTGSDEQFF. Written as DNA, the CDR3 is TGTGCCAGCAGCTTTTCCGGGACAGGTAGCGATGAGCAGTTCTTC.

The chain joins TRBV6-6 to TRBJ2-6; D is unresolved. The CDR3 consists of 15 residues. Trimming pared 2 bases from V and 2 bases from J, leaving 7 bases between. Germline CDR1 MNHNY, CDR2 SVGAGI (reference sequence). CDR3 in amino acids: CASSYLGAGANVLTF. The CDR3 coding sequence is TGTGCCAGCAGTTACCTTGGAGCTGGGGCCAACGTCCTGACTTTC.

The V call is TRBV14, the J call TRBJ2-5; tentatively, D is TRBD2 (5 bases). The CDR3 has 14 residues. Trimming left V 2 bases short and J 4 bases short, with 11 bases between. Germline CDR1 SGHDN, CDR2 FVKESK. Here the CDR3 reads CASSQFKRRETQYF. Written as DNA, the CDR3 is TGTGCCAGCAGCCAATTTAAGCGGAGAGAGACCCAGTACTTC.

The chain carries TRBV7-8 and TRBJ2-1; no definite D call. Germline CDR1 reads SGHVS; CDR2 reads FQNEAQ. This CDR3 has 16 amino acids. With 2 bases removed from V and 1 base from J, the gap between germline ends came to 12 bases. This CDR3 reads CASSLSHSASYNEQFF. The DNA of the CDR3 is TGTGCCAGCAGCTTAAGCCACAGCGCTTCCTACAATGAGCAGTTCTTC.